The source of this T cell receptor beta chain is a study of B cell selection in AIRE deficiency. Study outcomes and limitations: Patient Tconv and Treg cells showed healthy-like TCRBV usage, CDR3 length, diversity.

Concerning this clone: Its antigen remains unidentified.

Conventional CD4 T cells were sorted as CD4+CD127+ cells. Under the authors' procedure: Conventional T cell pools: some 100,000 distinct patient, 13.4x10^4 donor TCRbeta sequences. Assay used: immunoSEQ multiplex PCR; TCRdb lists only in-frame clones, some missing. The DNA was the basis for D and trimming; V, J and clone size are from that table. The repertoire holds about 22,000 clones, with approximately 96% as singletons. The specimen was CD4+CD127+ conventional T cells sorted from PBMCs. The source of this sequence is a human donor in good health.

The DNA of the CDR3 is TGTGCCAGTAGTGAGCGGCTCGGGAATAATTCACCCCTCCACTTT. Translation gives CASSERLGNNSPLHF. The chain has TRBV19 and TRBJ1-6; D remains unclear. V lost 5 bases and J 5 bases, leaving 13 bases between the germline ends. This CDR3 is built from 15 residues. Germline CDR1 and CDR2: LNHDA and SQIVND (reference sequence).